Listed here are 19 T cell receptor beta chains from one sample, sequenced in a study of cytomegalovirus exposure and HLA in healthy donors. The data were produced by immunoSEQ multiplex PCR, yet TCRdb's version contains in-frame clones alone and is incomplete. The sample holds about 330,000 clones, approximately 90% seen once. Sequencing was performed on PBMCs. Source of these receptors: a woman aged 30 to 39 in good health and CMV-seropositive.

This clone was seen only once. This sequence joins TRBV6-6 and TRBJ2-3; 8 bases are shared with TRBD1. Germline CDR1 is MNHNY and CDR2 is SVGAGI (reference sequence). V trimming: 10 bases; J trimming: 4 bases; junction bases outside the gene matches: 7. This CDR3 region has 13 residues. The CDR3, as DNA: TGTGCCACCCGACAGGGGTACTCAGATACGCAGTATTTT. Its translation is CATRQGYSDTQYF.

This clone was recorded once. The chain employs TRBV15 and TRBJ1-5; 8 nucleotides align to TRBD1. Germline assignment: CDR1 LNHNV and CDR2 YYDKDF (reference sequence). The CDR3 sequence is 17 residues long. After removal of 0 bases from V and 4 bases from J, the junction contained 8 bases not matched to a gene. The CDR3 DNA follows: TGTGCCACCAGCAGAGATGGGGGGACAGGTCGGAATCAGCCCCAGCATTTT. Protein sequence: CATSRDGGTGRNQPQHF. The variable domain in full, with the rest retrieved from reference TRBV15 and TRBJ1-5, is DAMVIQNPRYQVTQFGKPVTLSCSQTLNHNVMYWYQQKSSQAPKLLFHYYDKDFNNEADTPDNFQSRRPNTSFCFLDIRSPGLGDTAMYLCATSRDGGTGRNQPQHFGDGTRLSIL.

V gene TRBV4-3 combines with J gene TRBJ2-1; no clear D. CDR1 and CDR2 (germline): LGHNA, YSLEER. The ends were cut back, 0 bases at V and 6 bases at J, with 21 bases in the middle. CDR3 length: 18 residues. The chain's CDR3 is CASSQDRVSVGDFNEQFF. The CDR3 nucleotides read TGCGCCAGCAGCCAAGATCGGGTTTCGGTGGGTGATTTCAATGAGCAGTTCTTC.

The rearrangement uses TRBV6-5 and TRBJ1-5; D is perhaps TRBD1 (6 bases). CDR3 size: 15 residues. V dropped 8 bases and J dropped 1 base, with 15 bases sitting between them. Germline V gene data show CDR1 as MNHEY and CDR2 as SVGAGI. The CDR3 nucleotides read TGTGCCAGCGGAATAGACAGGTCCAGCAATCAGCCCCAGCATTTT. Its protein is CASGIDRSSNQPQHF.

There are a few counts of this clone. The V gene is TRBV19, the J gene TRBJ2-7; 7 nucleotides agree with TRBD1. CDR3 length: 15 residues. The germline V gene encodes CDR1 LNHDA and CDR2 SQIVND (reference sequence). Unmatched junction bases numbered 10, after V lost 5 bases and J lost 3 bases. Written as DNA, the CDR3 is TGTGCCAGTAGTGCCGCCCCAGGGGGATTCTACGAGCAGTACTTC. Protein: CASSAAPGGFYEQYF. The entire variable domain, with the rest obtained from reference TRBV19 and TRBJ2-7, is as follows: DGGITQSPKYLFRKEGQNVTLSCEQNLNHDAMYWYRQDPGQGLRLIYYSQIVNDFQKGDIAEGYSVSREKKESFPLTVTSAQKNPTAFYLCASSAAPGGFYEQYFGPGTRLTVT.

The chain joins TRBV9 to TRBJ2-7, with 11 bases identical to TRBD2. Germline lookup yields CDR1 SGDLS and CDR2 YYNGEE. The trim removed 1 base at V and 1 base at J, leaving 4 bases unmatched. There are 16 residues in the CDR3. CDR3 nucleotide sequence: TGTGCCAGCAGCGTATCCGGGACTAGCGGATCCTACGAGCAGTACTTC. Translated, it gives CASSVSGTSGSYEQYF.

The chain carries TRBV2 and TRBJ2-3; D not certain. Trimming shortened V by 2 bases and J by 7 bases, and 10 bases separated the two germline ends. The V gene's germline CDR1 is SNHLY and CDR2 FYNNEI. This CDR3 spans 13 amino acids. The CDR3 loop reads CASSEHPSNTQYF. As DNA, the CDR3 is TGTGCCAGCAGTGAACATCCTAGTAATACGCAGTATTTT.

This sequence joins TRBV7-9 and TRBJ2-5, with 10 nucleotides matching TRBD2. The CDR3 spans 17 residues. The germline V gene encodes CDR1 SEHNR and CDR2 FQNEAQ (reference sequence). Trimming cost V 0 bases and J 5 bases; bases outside gene matches: 9. This CDR3 reads CASSLAPASGRWETQYF. CDR3 DNA: TGTGCCAGCAGCTTAGCGCCAGCTAGCGGGAGATGGGAGACCCAGTACTTC.

The chain has TRBV4-3 and TRBJ2-3; 10 nucleotides agree with TRBD2. This CDR3 contains 16 residues. With 0 bases clipped from V and 5 bases from J, the junction kept 5 bases outside the gene matches. CDR1 LGHNA and CDR2 YSLEER come from the germline V gene. The CDR3 is CASSQDASGSLDTQYF. Here the CDR3 DNA reads TGCGCCAGCAGCCAAGATGCTAGCGGGAGTTTAGATACGCAGTATTTT.

The CDR3 DNA follows: TGTGCCAGCAGCTCCTACCCTGGGAACACTGAAGCTTTCTTT. Amino acid sequence: CASSSYPGNTEAFF. The chain joins TRBV7-3 to TRBJ1-1; D uncertain. Trimming pared 4 bases from V and 1 base from J, leaving 10 bases between. CDR1 and CDR2 (germline): SGHTA, FQGTGA. The CDR3 contains 14 residues.

The rearrangement joins TRBV5-4 to TRBJ2-7; the match to TRBD2 covers 10 bases. The J segment lost 5 bases and the V segment lost 1 base, leaving 6 bases of the junction unmatched. The CDR3 covers 15 residues. CDR1 SGHNT and CDR2 YYREEE come from the germline V gene (reference sequence). The CDR3 spells CASSLLGLAGDEQYF. CDR3 DNA: TGTGCCAGCAGCTTGTTAGGCCTAGCGGGAGACGAGCAGTACTTC.

The J gene is TRBJ2-7, the V gene TRBV5-4, with 7 positions matching TRBD1. Germline trimming cut 5 bases from V and 2 bases from J; bases unmatched to any gene: 4. The CDR3 consists of 13 residues. Germline V gives CDR1 SGHNT, CDR2 YYREEE (reference sequence). The CDR3 bases are TGTGCCAGCAGTCGGGACAGAACCTACGAGCAGTACTTC. Translated, it gives CASSRDRTYEQYF.

The V gene is TRBV5-6, the J gene TRBJ2-7, with D tentatively TRBD1 (6 bases). The length of the CDR3 is 14 residues. Trimming cost V 2 bases and J 2 bases, with 11 bases left between them. CDR1 is SGHDT and CDR2 is YYEEEE in the germline V gene. The CDR3 bases are TGTGCCAGCAGCTTCGGGACACTAACCTACGAGCAGTACTTC. As protein: CASSFGTLTYEQYF.

The chain uses TRBV9 and TRBJ2-3; D might be TRBD1 or TRBD2, each matching 5 bases. Between the trimmed V and J ends, which lost 3 bases and 2 bases, there was a span of 13 bases. This CDR3 region has 15 residues. Germline V gene data show CDR1 as SGDLS and CDR2 as YYNGEE. CDR3 nucleotides: TGTGCCAGCAGCGCCGGGACCTTCTACACAGATACGCAGTATTTT. It is translated as CASSAGTFYTDTQYF.

V and J are TRBV28 and TRBJ2-3, with 7 bases lining up with TRBD1. With V trimmed by 3 bases and J by 0 bases, 6 bases remained unmatched. CDR3 length: 16 residues. CDR1 is MDHEN, CDR2 SYDVKM, per germline. Here the CDR3 DNA reads TGTGCCAGCAGTTTGGAGGACAGGAGAAGCACAGATACGCAGTATTTT. It specifies CASSLEDRRSTDTQYF.

This rearrangement joins TRBV25-1 to TRBJ1-1; 7 bases are a match to TRBD1. The germline V gene encodes CDR1 MGHDK and CDR2 SYGVNS. The CDR3 runs to 15 residues. V trimming: 1 base; J trimming: 6 bases; junction bases outside the gene matches: 8. CDR3 nucleotide sequence: TGTGCCAGCAGTGAATTCAAGGGGGCATGGTCTGAAGCTTTCTTT. Residues: CASSEFKGAWSEAFF. The full variable domain, in which reference TRBV25-1 and TRBJ1-1 provide the parts outside the CDR3, is EADIYQTPRYLVIGTGKKITLECSQTMGHDKMYWYQQDPGMELHLIHYSYGVNSTEKGDLSSESTVSRIRTEHFPLTLESARPSHTSQYLCASSEFKGAWSEAFFGQGTRLTVV.

This chain connects TRBV15 to TRBJ2-7, with a weak D call TRBD1 (5 bases). V dropped 5 bases and J dropped 2 bases, with 10 bases sitting between them. Germline loops: CDR1 LNHNV, CDR2 YYDKDF (reference sequence). The length of the CDR3 is 13 residues. CDR3 sequence: CATSGHQTYEQYF. CDR3 coding DNA: TGTGCCACCAGCGGACACCAGACCTACGAGCAGTACTTC.

This chain uses TRBV12-2 with TRBJ2-3. TRBV12-2 is listed as a pseudogene. CDR3 size: 15 residues. The CDR3: CAISSGRQSTDTQYF. The CDR3 DNA reads as TGTGCAATCAGTTCCGGGCGGCAGAGCACAGATACGCAGTATTTT.

The CDR3 spells CASTQGQARTGNTIYF. CDR3 coding DNA: TGTGCCTCAACCCAAGGACAGGCGAGGACTGGAAACACCATATATTTT. The chain uses TRBV30 and TRBJ1-3, with 7 bases that match TRBD1. Germline CDR1 GTSNPN, CDR2 SVGIG (reference sequence). This CDR3 comprises 16 residues. The junction had 14 bases not matched to a gene; V was cut back by 7 bases and J by 2 bases.